The following is a T cell receptor beta chain sequence with its context. In the source study's methods: Estimation of nucleated cell counts relied on the amplification of reference gene primers. Only in-frame clones appear in the TCRdb table, and some are missing; sequencing was by immunoSEQ multiplex PCR. V, J and clone size were drawn from that table, and D and trimming were deduced from the DNA. The table records some 220,000 clones, 70% to 90% of them present only once. Germline V CDR1 and CDR2: MNHNY, SVGAGI (reference sequence). V was clipped by 6 bases and J by 7 bases; unmatched bases: 15. There are 16 residues in the CDR3. This specimen comes from a study of blood T cell repertoires in COVID-19. Whole-study context: The United States, Italy and Spain supplied acute and convalescent COVID-19 samples. The analysed material was cDNA or gDNA that came from T cells, B-cell-depleted T cells, or PBMCs.

Sample: peripheral blood. The chain employs TRBV6-6 and TRBJ1-5, with 7 bases identical to TRBD1. The clonotype comes from a human donor in a cohort sampled during active COVID-19. CDR3 protein: CASSRTPRQGRQPQHF. CDR3 bases: TGTGCCAGCAGCCGAACCCCCCGACAGGGACGGCAGCCCCAGCATTTT.